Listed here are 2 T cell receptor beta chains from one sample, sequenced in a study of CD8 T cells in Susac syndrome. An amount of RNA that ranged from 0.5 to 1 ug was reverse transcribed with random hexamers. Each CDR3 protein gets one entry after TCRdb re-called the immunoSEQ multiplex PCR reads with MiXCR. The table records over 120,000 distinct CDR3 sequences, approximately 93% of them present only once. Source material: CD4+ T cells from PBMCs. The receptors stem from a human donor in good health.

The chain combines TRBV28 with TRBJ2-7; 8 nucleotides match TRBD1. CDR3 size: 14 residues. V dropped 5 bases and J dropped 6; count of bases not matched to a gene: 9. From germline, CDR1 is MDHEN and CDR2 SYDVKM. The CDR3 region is CASSLQGALSEQYF. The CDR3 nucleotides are TGTGCCAGCAGTCTCCAGGGGGCATTGAGCGAGCAGTACTTC.

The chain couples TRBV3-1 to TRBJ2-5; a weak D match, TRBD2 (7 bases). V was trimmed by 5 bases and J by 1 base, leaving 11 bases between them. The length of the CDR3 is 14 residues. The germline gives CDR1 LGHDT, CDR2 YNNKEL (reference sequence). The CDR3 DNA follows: TGTGCCAGCAGCAAGCGGGACACCCAAGAGACCCAGTACTTC. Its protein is CASSKRDTQETQYF.